This TCR beta chain is from a study of blood T cell repertoires in COVID-19. The sample holds one count of this clone. Per germline, CDR1 MNHEY and CDR2 SMNVEV (reference sequence). Trimming cost V 3 bases and J 5 bases; bases outside gene matches: 6. The CDR3 is 15 residues long. Some clones are missing from TCRdb's copy, which holds only in-frame ones; the method was immunoSEQ multiplex PCR. The top ten clones hold 15% to 18% of a sample with 260,000 or so clones, 70% to 90% of them seen once. The receptor comes from a man aged 18 to 35 who had recovered from COVID-19. The chain links TRBV27 to TRBJ1-1, with 10 bases that match TRBD1. Sequenced sample: PBMCs or T cells enriched from blood (not recorded which). Here the CDR3 reads CASSLLTGGGTEAFF. CDR3 coding DNA: TGTGCCAGCAGTTTGTTGACAGGGGGCGGAACTGAAGCTTTCTTT.